The 22 T cell receptor beta chains below were found in one sample sequenced in a study of human CD8 memory T cell subsets. Construction of TCR beta libraries was accomplished by means of UMI-labeled 5' RACE. TCRdb re-called the 5' RACE reads; one entry per CDR3 protein, DNA not given. The listing records 19,000 or so distinct CDR3 sequences. The sequenced sample consisted of CD8+ stem-like memory T cells (TSCM and TCM) sorted from PBMCs. The subset was: stem-like memory CD8 T cells (TSTEM), CCR7+ PD-1- TIGIT-. All receptors derive from a human donor in good health.

Considering frequency, this clonotype is medium-sized. The chain joins TRBV5-4 to TRBJ2-1; TCRdb gives TRBD1 as the D gene, but with no DNA this cannot be confirmed. The V gene's germline CDR1 is SGHNT and CDR2 YYREEE (reference sequence). The CDR3 is 12 amino acids. CDR3 sequence: CANSDRAAEQFF.

The chain joins TRBV6-2 or TRBV6-3 to TRBJ2-1; the TCRdb D gene call, TRBD2, has no DNA to confirm it. CDR1 is MNHEY, CDR2 SVGEGT, per germline. The CDR3 length is 19 residues. The chain's CDR3 is CASSYPQVEIQREGNEQFF.

The chain links TRBV28 to TRBJ2-4. The germline V gene encodes CDR1 MDHEN and CDR2 SYDVKM. The CDR3 runs 16 residues. CDR3 residues: CASSHPTSSAKNIQYF.

The chain links TRBV7-8 to TRBJ2-7; absent DNA, TCRdb's TRBD1 call cannot be checked. Germline values: CDR1 SGHVS, CDR2 FQNEAQ. The CDR3 is made up of 15 amino acids. The CDR3 here is CASSLETGDLYEQYF.

The chain combines TRBV6-5 with TRBJ1-6; the TCRdb call, TRBD1, lacks DNA for checking. The CDR3 totals 16 residues. Germline CDR1 reads MNHEY; CDR2 reads SVGAGI. This CDR3 reads CASSYSGTGGNSPLHF.

This clonotype is medium-sized by frequency. This chain uses TRBV12-3 or TRBV12-4 with TRBJ2-7; the D gene TCRdb calls, TRBD1, cannot be checked with no DNA. This CDR3 region has 18 residues. CDR3 amino acids: CASSSLELDRVPSYEQYF.

The rearrangement uses TRBV7-9 and TRBJ1-2. Germline assignment: CDR1 SEHNR and CDR2 FQNEAQ (reference sequence). This CDR3 contains 13 residues. CDR3 region: CASTGEGPYGYTF.

V is TRBV4-1 and J is TRBJ1-1. Germline V gene data show CDR1 as MGHRA and CDR2 as YSYEKL. The CDR3 has 15 amino acids. This CDR3 reads CASSQDFPRATEAFF.

V and J are TRBV28 and TRBJ1-1. The CDR3 has 13 amino acids. CDR1 and CDR2 (germline): MDHEN, SYDVKM. CDR3 sequence: CASSLSVNTEAFF.

The chain recombines TRBV7-9 with TRBJ2-7; the TRBD1 assignment by TCRdb is unverifiable without DNA. This CDR3 is built from 13 residues. CDR1 SEHNR and CDR2 FQNEAQ come from the germline V gene (reference sequence). The chain's CDR3 is CASSLGRGNEQYF.

V usage is TRBV15 and J usage is TRBJ2-1; with no DNA, the TCRdb D assignment of TRBD2 cannot be verified. Per the germline V gene, CDR1 is LNHNV and CDR2 is YYDKDF (reference sequence). The CDR3 is 13 amino acids. The CDR3 spells CATSPDLAREQFF.

This rearrangement joins TRBV7-6 to TRBJ2-5; TCRdb proposes TRBD1, but this gene call is untestable without DNA. The CDR3 spans 15 residues. The germline V gene has CDR1 SGHVS and CDR2 FNYEAQ. Here the CDR3 reads CASSSSDRGLETQYF.

This chain connects TRBV7-2 to TRBJ1-5; the TCRdb D gene call, TRBD1, has no DNA to confirm it. Germline CDR1 reads SGHTA; CDR2 reads FQGNSA. The CDR3 extends over 16 amino acids. This CDR3 reads CASSRIVAGVRQPQHF.

The rearrangement joins TRBV3-1 to TRBJ2-1; no DNA is available, so the TRBD2 call from TCRdb remains unchecked. This CDR3 spans 17 amino acids. The V gene's germline CDR1 is LGHDT and CDR2 YNNKEL (reference sequence). CDR3 in amino acids: CASSQGIAGGAYNEQFF.

The chain links TRBV2 to TRBJ2-3. The CDR3 has 15 amino acids. Germline V CDR1 and CDR2: SNHLY, FYNNEI. The CDR3 protein is CASSDLGSSTDTQYF.

This chain connects TRBV4-3 to TRBJ1-1. The CDR3 runs 13 residues. In germline, CDR1 is LGHNA, CDR2 YSLEER. CDR3 protein: CASSPSPWAEAFF.

The chain employs TRBV7-9 and TRBJ1-1; TCRdb indicates TRBD1, and absent DNA this call remains unverified. CDR1 SEHNR and CDR2 FQNEAQ come from the germline V gene (reference sequence). The CDR3 is made up of 13 amino acids. CDR3 protein: CASSTRGGTEAFF.

The CDR3 protein is CASSYSGGDNQPQHF. V gene TRBV6-5 combines with J gene TRBJ1-5; the D call of TRBD1 rests on TCRdb alone, since no DNA is present to check it. The germline gives CDR1 MNHEY, CDR2 SVGAGI. The CDR3 sequence is 15 residues long.

The chain carries TRBV29-1 and TRBJ2-1; checking the TCRdb D call of TRBD1 is not possible without DNA. CDR1 is SQVTM and CDR2 is ANQGSEA in the germline V gene. The CDR3 is made up of 13 amino acids. The CDR3 sequence is CSVEVLQGNEQFF.

The chain recombines TRBV20-1 with TRBJ2-3; no DNA is available, so the TRBD1 call from TCRdb remains unchecked. Germline CDR1 and CDR2: DFQATT and SNEGSKA (reference sequence). There are 12 residues in the CDR3. The CDR3 region is CSAGTAGDTQYF.

The V call is TRBV12-3 or TRBV12-4, the J call TRBJ2-3. The CDR3 is 11 residues long. The CDR3 loop is CASSPADTQYF.

V usage is TRBV12-3 or TRBV12-4 and J usage is TRBJ1-1; the TCRdb call, TRBD1, lacks DNA for checking. This CDR3 comprises 13 residues. Here the CDR3 reads CASSAGVGTEAFF.